This entry lists 23 T cell receptor beta chains sequenced from one sample in a study of CD8+CD57+ T cells in acquired aplastic anemia. TCR beta VDJ and CDR3 were profiled, and genomic DNA was the template. MiXCR, run by TCRdb on the reads, gives a single entry per CDR3 protein. The sample lists 250,000 to 350,000 distinct CDR3 sequences; 45% to 65% were seen once. The source material was sorted CD4+, CD8+, or CD8+CD57+ T cells (not recorded which) from PBMCs. The receptors derive from a human donor with severe aplastic anemia or a healthy control (not recorded which).

V gene TRBV10-3 combines with J gene TRBJ1-2, with TRBD1 identical over 8 bases. CDR1 and CDR2 from the germline V gene are ENHRY and SYGVKD. J was trimmed by 3 bases and V by 4 bases; bases with no gene match: 1. This CDR3 spans 13 amino acids. The CDR3 loop reads CAISGDRYYGYTF. For the CDR3, the DNA is TGTGCCATCAGTGGGGACAGGTACTATGGCTACACCTTC.

The rearrangement links TRBV7-9 to TRBJ1-2; 9 bases fit TRBD1. The germline CDR1 and CDR2 sequences are SEHNR and FQNEAQ (reference sequence). Trimming removed 5 bases from V and 6 bases from J; junction bases left unmatched: 16. The CDR3 has 17 residues. The CDR3 here is CASSLNPQQGAEDGYTF. CDR3 DNA: TGTGCCAGCAGCCTTAACCCCCAACAGGGGGCAGAAGATGGCTACACCTTC. The whole variable domain, remainder taken from reference TRBV7-9 and TRBJ1-2, is DTGVSQNPRHKITKRGQNVTFRCDPISEHNRLYWYRQTLGQGPEFLTYFQNEAQLEKSRLLSDRFSAERPKGSFSTLEIQRTEQGDSAMYLCASSLNPQQGAEDGYTFGSGTRLTVV.

This clonotype was seen more than once but under ten times. V is TRBV7-3 and J is TRBJ2-3, with 8 bases matching TRBD2. Germline V CDR1 and CDR2: SGHTA, FQGTGA. The CDR3 sequence is 17 residues long. After removal of 6 bases from V and 2 bases from J, the junction contained 13 bases not matched to a gene. DNA for the CDR3: TGTGCCAGCAGTCGCCGCAGCGGGGGTGGGGACACAGATACGCAGTATTTT. Translation: CASSRRSGGGDTDTQYF.

This chain uses TRBV7-2 with TRBJ1-6; TRBD1 is a possible D gene (5 bases). The V gene's germline CDR1 is SGHTA and CDR2 FQGNSA. V lost 2 bases and J 6 bases, leaving 17 bases between the germline ends. This CDR3 has 17 residues. The CDR3 sequence is CASSLTWRSGTNSPLHF. The DNA of the CDR3 is TGTGCCAGCAGCTTAACTTGGCGGTCGGGGACTAATTCACCCCTCCACTTT.

This clonotype was detected ten times or more. The chain uses TRBV20-1 and TRBJ2-3; 11 nucleotides match TRBD2. This CDR3 comprises 15 residues. The J segment lost 3 bases and the V segment lost 5 bases, leaving 7 bases of the junction unmatched. Germline loops: CDR1 DFQATT, CDR2 SNEGSKA (reference sequence). In DNA form, the CDR3 reads TGCAGTGCTGCTCCACTAGCGGGGGTGACAGATACGCAGTATTTT. This gives the protein CSAAPLAGVTDTQYF.

The rearrangement joins TRBV4-3 to TRBJ2-1; D is tentatively TRBD1 or TRBD2 (5 bases each). The V and J ends lost 4 bases and 2 bases respectively, with 18 bases between them. Per germline, CDR1 LGHNA and CDR2 YSLEER. The CDR3 runs to 17 residues. The DNA for the CDR3 is TGCGCCAGCAGCCCACACCCAACGGGGCTTACCTACAATGAGCAGTTCTTC. It yields the protein CASSPHPTGLTYNEQFF.

A few counts support this clonotype. A much larger clone differs by one base, so this may be a read error. This chain joins TRBV12-3 or TRBV12-4 and TRBJ2-2; TRBD2 is a possible D gene (5 bases). The CDR3 has 13 residues. The CDR3 is CASSLSLTGELLF. The DNA for the CDR3 is TGTGCCAGCAGTTTGAGTCTCACCGGGGAGCTGCTTTTT.

This clonotype appeared a few times. A much larger clone sits a single nucleotide away, making a read error possible. This chain uses TRBV5-5 with TRBJ2-7, with a possible D match to TRBD2 (6 bases). V was cut by 4 bases and J by 2 bases, with 22 bases left in between. The length of the CDR3 is 17 residues. Germline loops: CDR1 SGHKS, CDR2 YYEKEE (reference sequence). For the CDR3, the DNA is TGTGCCAGCAGCAAGGGACGGGGTACTAGCAAACCCTACGAGCAGTACTTC. Translating gives CASSKGRGTSKPYEQYF.

A single count supports this clonotype. CDR3 amino acids: CSASGAHNEQFF. The CDR3 nucleotides are TGCAGTGCCTCCGGGGCCCACAATGAGCAGTTCTTC. The chain is built from TRBV20-1 and TRBJ2-1; the D gene could be TRBD1 or TRBD2 (5 bases each). Germline CDR1 is DFQATT and CDR2 is SNEGSKA (reference sequence). The CDR3 sequence is 12 residues long. Deletions cut 6 bases from V and 5 bases from J, with 11 bases between.

In this sample, this clonotype turned up many times. The gene calls are TRBV15 and TRBJ2-3, with 8 nucleotides matching TRBD2. CDR1 and CDR2 from the germline V gene are LNHNV and YYDKDF (reference sequence). The V segment lost 1 base and the J segment 2 bases; nucleotides outside the gene matches: 5. The CDR3 has 16 residues. The DNA for the CDR3 is TGTGCCACCAGCAGAGGACTAGCGCAACTCACAGATACGCAGTATTTT. Protein sequence: CATSRGLAQLTDTQYF.

The CDR3 here is CASSITGPRAYGYTF. DNA of the CDR3: TGTGCCAGCAGCATAACGGGTCCTCGGGCCTATGGCTACACCTTC. This chain uses TRBV7-9 with TRBJ1-2; no clear D gene. V lost 5 bases and J lost 4, with 17 bases in between. Germline CDR1 reads SEHNR; CDR2 reads FQNEAQ (reference sequence). The CDR3 spans 15 residues.

The chain links TRBV10-3 to TRBJ2-7; 9 bases align to TRBD2. CDR1 ENHRY and CDR2 SYGVKD come from the germline V gene. This CDR3 spans 16 amino acids. V was clipped by 10 bases and J by 6 bases; unmatched bases: 19. The CDR3 here is CASRGVTSGLSGEQYF. The CDR3 DNA is TGTGCCAGCAGGGGCGTGACTAGCGGACTTTCGGGCGAGCAGTACTTC.

With respect to this clonotype: It is likely a read error, because the conserved phenylalanine at the end of the CDR3 is missing. This sequence joins TRBV10-3 and TRBJ2-1, with D possibly matching TRBD1 (6 bases). This CDR3 has 16 residues. Between the trimmed V and J ends, which lost 10 bases and 0 bases, there was a span of 19 bases. Germline CDR1 and CDR2: ENHRY and SYGVKD. In DNA form, the CDR3 reads TGTGCCAGCAGGGGTCGACGCGGTAGCTCCTACAATGAGCAGTTCCTC. This translates into CASRGRRGSSYNEQFL.

V usage is TRBV20-1 and J usage is TRBJ1-6; TRBD1 might be the D (6 bases). The V end lost 2 bases, the J end lost 6 bases, and 8 bases lay between the germline ends. There are 13 residues in the CDR3. From germline, CDR1 is DFQATT and CDR2 SNEGSKA (reference sequence). As DNA, the CDR3 is TGCAGTGCTAGAAGGACAGTTAATTCACCCCTCCACTTT. Protein product: CSARRTVNSPLHF.

This clonotype was detected only a few times. A much larger clone differs from this one at a single base, so this may be a read error. The chain links TRBV5-6 to TRBJ2-1, with D maybe TRBD2 (6 bases). The CDR3 sequence is 14 residues long. Germline V gene data show CDR1 as SGHDT and CDR2 as YYEEEE. The ends were cut back, 4 bases at V and 4 bases at J, with 12 bases in the middle. The CDR3 region has the DNA TGTGCCAGCAGCCGGCCCGGGGGATACAATGAGCAGTTCTTC. Translated, it gives CASSRPGGYNEQFF.

This rearrangement joins TRBV20-1 to TRBJ1-6; TRBD1 matches 10 bases. V shed 3 bases and J 7 bases; nucleotides not matched to a gene: 6. From germline, CDR1 is DFQATT and CDR2 SNEGSKA (reference sequence). The length of the CDR3 is 15 residues. The CDR3, as DNA: TGCAGTGCTAGGGTACCGGGACAGGGGAATTCACCCCTCCACTTT. Protein product: CSARVPGQGNSPLHF.

This clonotype was recorded many times. V and J are TRBV6-2 or TRBV6-3 and TRBJ1-1; weak D call: TRBD1 (5 bases). V lost 1 base, J lost 0 bases, and 9 bases lay in between. Germline loops: CDR1 MNHEY, CDR2 SVGEGT. The length of the CDR3 is 15 residues. CDR3 DNA: TGTGCCAGCAGTTACTTTGGGGGGATGAACACTGAAGCTTTCTTT. Its translation is CASSYFGGMNTEAFF.

This clonotype was detected many times. The DNA is omitted, as the CDR3 cannot be located on it reliably, and the CDR3 follows TCRdb's listing. The chain carries TRBV7-9 and TRBJ1-4. Germline CDR1 and CDR2: SEHNR and FQNEAQ (reference sequence). The CDR3 spans 12 residues, counting both ends. CDR3 amino acids: CASSLEVGHGIF.

On this clonotype itself: At one boundary the junction diverges from the germline segment, which might be a read error. The J gene is TRBJ2-1, the V gene TRBV10-3; 8 nucleotides line up with TRBD2. This CDR3 is 15 amino acids long. CDR1 is ENHRY, CDR2 SYGVKD, per germline. In nucleotides, the CDR3 is TGTGCCATCAGCGAGTCGGGGGGGAGTTTCAATGAGCAGTTCTTC. This gives the protein CAISESGGSFNEQFF.

The chain has TRBV24-1 and TRBJ2-3, with TRBD1 matching 9 bases. CDR3 length equals 14 residues. Germline-derived CDR1 and CDR2 are KGHDR and SFDVKD. The V and J ends lost 9 bases and 1 base, in that order; junction bases with no gene match: 4. Here the CDR3 DNA reads TGTGCCACCCAGGACAGGGGCCGCACAGATACGCAGTATTTT. Amino acid sequence: CATQDRGRTDTQYF.

This clonotype came up a few times. The rearrangement joins TRBV7-8 to TRBJ1-1; D uncertain. CDR1 is SGHVS, CDR2 FQNEAQ, per germline. The CDR3 is made up of 12 amino acids. V was trimmed by 3 bases and J by 5 bases, leaving 7 bases between them. In DNA form, the CDR3 reads TGTGCCAGCAGCTTCGGACCGACTGAAGCTTTCTTT. Encoded protein: CASSFGPTEAFF.

The chain combines TRBV7-9 with TRBJ1-6, with a possible D match to TRBD1 (5 bases). This CDR3 is 15 amino acids long. The V gene's germline CDR1 is SEHNR and CDR2 FQNEAQ (reference sequence). The V end lost 1 base, the J end lost 7 bases, and 11 bases lay between the germline ends. CDR3 residues: CASSLGGSWNSPLHF. As DNA, the CDR3 is TGTGCCAGCAGCTTAGGGGGGTCTTGGAATTCACCCCTCCACTTT.

This clonotype has more than one count but fewer than ten. This chain links TRBV7-8 with TRBJ2-3, with 14 bases fitting TRBD2. The CDR3 runs to 18 residues. Germline V gives CDR1 SGHVS, CDR2 FQNEAQ. V was pared by 4 bases and J by 1 base, with 7 bases of the junction left unmatched. CDR3 DNA sequence: TGTGCCAGCAGCTATATGGGACTAGCGGGGGCCGGCACAGATACGCAGTATTTT. Its protein product is CASSYMGLAGAGTDTQYF.